A single sample gave rise to the 30 T cell receptor beta chains below, sequenced in a study of Graves' ophthalmopathy and Graves' hyperthyroidism. The TCR beta CDR3 regions underwent amplification from RNA transcripts. First-round RT-PCR employed HTBI primers, with a second-round multiplex PCR after it. TCRdb ran MiXCR on the multiplex PCR reads and lists one entry per CDR3 protein. This table holds roughly 480,000 distinct CDR3 sequences, roughly an eighth found once. Sample: blood. All receptors derive from a woman in her 30s with Graves' ophthalmopathy.

This clonotype was counted many times. J is TRBJ2-5 and V is TRBV12-3 or TRBV12-4, with D perhaps assigned TRBD1 or TRBD2 (5 bases each). This CDR3 spans 14 amino acids. V dropped 0 bases and J dropped 4 bases, with 9 bases sitting between them. The CDR3 spells CASSLATEGETQYF. As DNA, the CDR3 is TGTGCCAGCAGTTTAGCGACAGAGGGAGAGACCCAGTACTTC.

This chain uses TRBV6-1 with TRBJ1-2; the match to TRBD1 covers 9 bases. The CDR3 runs to 18 residues. In germline, CDR1 is MNHNS, CDR2 SASEGT. V shed 0 bases, J shed 4 bases, and the junction held 12 bases outside the gene matches. This CDR3 reads CASSEAPTGGRIIYGYTF. CDR3 DNA sequence: TGTGCCAGCAGTGAAGCGCCGACAGGGGGGCGGATTATCTATGGCTACACCTTC.

The V call is TRBV7-2, the J call TRBJ1-2; 9 nucleotides align to TRBD1. V lost 4 bases and J lost 8; bases outside the gene matches: 11. Germline values: CDR1 SGHTA, CDR2 FQGNSA. This CDR3 is built from 15 residues. The CDR3 bases are TGTGCCAGCAGCTCATGGACAGGGGTACATCTCGGCTACACCTTC. This encodes CASSSWTGVHLGYTF. The whole variable domain, filled in from reference TRBV7-2 and TRBJ1-2, reads GAGVSQSPSNKVTEKGKDVELRCDPISGHTALYWYRQSLGQGLEFLIYFQGNSAPDKSGLPSDRFSAERTGGSVSTLTIQRTQQEDSAVYLCASSSWTGVHLGYTFGSGTRLTVV.

The chain has TRBV4-1 and TRBJ2-7; D is uncertain. Germline CDR1 MGHRA, CDR2 YSYEKL. V lost 2 bases and J lost 8, with 19 bases in between. This CDR3 is 15 amino acids long. This chain's CDR3 is CASSQRPLLSNKQYF. The CDR3 DNA follows: TGCGCCAGCAGCCAACGTCCCCTCCTTTCCAACAAGCAGTACTTC.

In this sample, this clonotype turned up many times. This rearrangement joins TRBV28 to TRBJ1-2; D ambiguous. With 6 bases removed from V and 6 bases from J, the gap between germline ends came to 17 bases. The CDR3 runs 14 residues. Per the germline V gene, CDR1 is MDHEN and CDR2 is SYDVKM. In nucleotides, the CDR3 is TGTGCCAGCAGCCTTGGAATCCGGGTGGATGGCTACACCTTC. It translates to CASSLGIRVDGYTF.

This clonotype was detected many times. The chain recombines TRBV6-2 or TRBV6-3 with TRBJ2-7; D not resolved. Looked up from germline, CDR1 is MNHEY and CDR2 is SVGEGT. This CDR3 has 13 residues. Trimming took 4 bases from V and 7 from J, leaving 14 bases between them. The CDR3 DNA is TGTGCCAGCAGTTTTTCCCCCGGACGGGAGCAGTACTTC. Protein sequence: CASSFSPGREQYF.

The sample holds many counts of this clonotype. The gene calls are TRBV12-5 and TRBJ2-7; 11 nucleotides align to TRBD1. This CDR3 spans 17 amino acids. V shed 3 bases, J shed 2 bases, and the junction held 9 bases outside the gene matches. CDR1 and CDR2 from the germline V gene are LGHNT and FRNRAP. The CDR3 sequence is CASGLLLGTGGTYEQYF. DNA for the CDR3: TGTGCTAGTGGTTTACTCCTCGGGACAGGGGGGACCTACGAGCAGTACTTC.

In its sample, this clonotype was seen many times. This rearrangement joins TRBV6-1 to TRBJ2-7; TRBD1 matches at 7 bases. Germline V gene data show CDR1 as MNHNS and CDR2 as SASEGT. V trimming: 5 bases; J trimming: 5 bases; junction bases outside the gene matches: 9. This CDR3 region has 14 residues. CDR3: CASSRSLTGDEQYF. For the CDR3, the DNA is TGTGCCAGCAGTAGGAGTCTAACAGGGGACGAGCAGTACTTC.

The sample holds many counts of this clonotype. The chain couples TRBV7-2 to TRBJ1-6; D is uncertain. Looked up from germline, CDR1 is SGHTA and CDR2 is FQGNSA. The CDR3 runs 14 residues. Deletions cut 4 bases from V and 7 bases from J, with 11 bases between. The CDR3 sequence is CASSSRVSNSPLHF. The CDR3 nucleotides are TGTGCCAGCAGCTCACGGGTGTCGAATTCACCCCTCCACTTT.

This clonotype was counted many times. The gene calls are TRBV2 and TRBJ1-2; D unresolved. The CDR3 consists of 16 residues. Germline V gene data show CDR1 as SNHLY and CDR2 as FYNNEI. The ends were cut back, 0 bases at V and 7 bases at J, with 18 bases in the middle. This CDR3 is CASSEALTRRERGYTF. The CDR3, as DNA: TGTGCCAGCAGTGAAGCGCTTACTAGGAGGGAACGTGGCTACACCTTC.

This chain uses TRBV18 with TRBJ2-2, with 8 bases that match TRBD1. The CDR3 consists of 18 residues. CDR1 and CDR2 from the germline V gene are KGHSH and LQKENI. The junction had 8 bases not matched to a gene; V was cut back by 1 base and J by 1 base. The CDR3 region is CASSPLTAGTGNTGELFF. The CDR3 DNA follows: TGTGCCAGCTCACCACTTACAGCCGGGACAGGGAACACCGGGGAGCTGTTTTTT.

This clonotype was seen ten or more times. The chain has TRBV6-1 and TRBJ1-6; TRBD1 aligns across 12 bases. The V gene's germline CDR1 is MNHNS and CDR2 SASEGT. With V trimmed by 8 bases and J by 9 bases, 14 bases remained unmatched. This CDR3 has 17 residues. For the CDR3, the DNA is TGTGCCAGCGACCTGTGGGGACAGGGGGCTATATTTTCACCCCTCCACTTT. It yields the protein CASDLWGQGAIFSPLHF.

This chain connects TRBV6-1 to TRBJ2-7; 7 nucleotides align to TRBD2. Trimming took 7 bases from V and 13 from J; bases not matched to a gene: 10. Germline CDR1 is MNHNS and CDR2 is SASEGT. CDR3 length: 11 residues. CDR3 loop: CASTFRGVCYF. The CDR3 DNA follows: TGTGCCAGCACCTTCCGGGGGGTGTGTTACTTC.

This clonotype was counted at least ten times. The chain links TRBV19 to TRBJ2-5; D is possibly TRBD2 (5 bases). V was shortened by 3 bases and J by 4 bases, with 12 bases between the two germline ends. Germline CDR1 is LNHDA and CDR2 is SQIVND (reference sequence). This CDR3 is 14 amino acids long. CDR3 bases: TGTGCCAGTAGTATGAAGGGAGTAGGAGAGACCCAGTACTTC. This codes for CASSMKGVGETQYF. The full variable domain, its missing parts supplied by reference TRBV19 and TRBJ2-5, is DGGITQSPKYLFRKEGQNVTLSCEQNLNHDAMYWYRQDPGQGLRLIYYSQIVNDFQKGDIAEGYSVSREKKESFPLTVTSAQKNPTAFYLCASSMKGVGETQYFGPGTRLLVL.

The chain joins TRBV24-1 to TRBJ2-7; D may be TRBD2 (5 bases). Trimming shortened V by 7 bases and J by 4 bases, and 13 bases separated the two germline ends. Germline V CDR1 and CDR2: KGHDR, SFDVKD. CDR3 length: 13 residues. CDR3 in amino acids: CATSEGREYEQYF. CDR3 sequence (DNA): TGTGCCACCAGCGAGGGAAGGGAATACGAGCAGTACTTC.

This clonotype was counted many times. The rearrangement joins TRBV2 to TRBJ1-5, with D perhaps matching TRBD1 (5 bases). The CDR3 length is 15 residues. The V gene lost 7 bases and the J gene lost 0 bases, with 13 bases spanning the gap. Germline V lookup: CDR1 SNHLY, CDR2 FYNNEI. The DNA of the CDR3 is TGTGCCAGCACCCGGGACTCCAATAGCAATCAGCCCCAGCATTTT. This gives the protein CASTRDSNSNQPQHF.

This clonotype was observed at least ten times. This chain links TRBV2 with TRBJ1-1, with D hard to call. Germline V gene lookup returns CDR1 SNHLY and CDR2 FYNNEI. Trimming left V 3 bases short and J 7 bases short, with 6 bases between. The CDR3 loop spans 11 amino acids. The CDR3 reads CASSEHSEAFF. CDR3 DNA sequence: TGTGCCAGCAGTGAGCACAGTGAAGCTTTCTTT.

This clonotype has more than one count but fewer than ten. J is TRBJ1-1 and V is TRBV6-2 or TRBV6-3, with D possibly matching TRBD1 (5 bases). There are 15 residues in the CDR3. V was cut by 0 bases and J by 5 bases, with 13 bases left in between. CDR1 is MNHEY, CDR2 SVGEGT, per germline. The CDR3 here is CASSYSTGGGTEAFF. CDR3 bases: TGTGCCAGCAGTTACTCGACGGGTGGGGGAACTGAAGCTTTCTTT.

This clonotype was recorded at least ten times. The CDR3: CASSEQGFQPQHF. The CDR3 bases are TGTGCCAGCAGTGAACAGGGGTTTCAGCCCCAGCATTTT. The J gene is TRBJ1-5, the V gene TRBV6-1, with D possibly TRBD1 on 6 matching bases. The germline gives CDR1 MNHNS, CDR2 SASEGT. CDR3 length: 13 amino acids. The germline V and J ends were trimmed by 2 bases and 6 bases, with 8 bases remaining between them.

The count of this clonotype is one. A much larger clone differs from this one at a single base, so this may be a read error. The chain recombines TRBV2 with TRBJ2-7, with TRBD2 matching over 8 bases. The CDR3 is 13 amino acids. CDR1 is SNHLY, CDR2 FYNNEI, per germline. The CDR3, as DNA: TGTCCCAGCGGGGGACTAGTCCTGGGCGAGCAGTACTTC. This sequence encodes CPSGGLVLGEQYF.

The chain has TRBV12-3 or TRBV12-4 and TRBJ2-5; no definite D call. V lost 3 bases to trimming and J lost 1 base, with 9 bases between them. The CDR3 has 14 residues. The chain's CDR3 is CASSLSATQETQYF. The CDR3 DNA follows: TGTGCCAGCAGTTTGTCAGCGACCCAAGAGACCCAGTACTTC.

The V gene is TRBV6-1, the J gene TRBJ1-6; D not certain. The V and J ends lost 6 bases and 3 bases respectively, with 9 bases between them. This CDR3 is built from 14 residues. Germline V CDR1 and CDR2: MNHNS, SASEGT. This CDR3 reads CASRVDSYNSPLHF. The CDR3 DNA follows: TGTGCCAGCAGGGTAGATAGCTATAATTCACCCCTCCACTTT.

There are many counts of this clonotype. V and J are TRBV9 and TRBJ2-2; D remains ambiguous. Germline CDR1 and CDR2: SGDLS and YYNGEE. The CDR3 loop spans 12 amino acids. The V and J ends lost 2 bases and 5 bases respectively, with 4 bases between them. In nucleotides, the CDR3 is TGTGCCAGCAGCGTGGGAACCGGGGAGCTGTTTTTT. Translation: CASSVGTGELFF. Looking up the rest from reference TRBV9 and TRBJ2-2 gives the full variable domain: DSGVTQTPKHLITATGQRVTLRCSPRSGDLSVYWYQQSLDQGLQFLIQYYNGEERAKGNILERFSAQQFPDLHSELNLSSLELGDSALYFCASSVGTGELFFGEGSRLTVL.

J is TRBJ2-5 and V is TRBV30, with D unclear. From germline, CDR1 is GTSNPN and CDR2 SVGIG (reference sequence). V was clipped by 3 bases and J by 5 bases, with 7 bases between them. The CDR3 extends over 11 amino acids. The CDR3 DNA follows: TGTGCCTGGAGATTTTTGGAGACCCAGTACTTC. This gives the protein CAWRFLETQYF.

The chain has TRBV7-9 and TRBJ2-5; possible D gene TRBD2, 5 bases. Germline CDR1 is SEHNR and CDR2 is FQNEAQ (reference sequence). CDR3 length equals 16 residues. V lost 5 bases and J lost 1, with 17 bases in between. In DNA, the CDR3 is TGTGCCAGCAGCCCCCCTAGTAACGGGATCCAAGAGACCCAGTACTTC. Residues: CASSPPSNGIQETQYF.

This clonotype was counted at least ten times. The J gene is TRBJ2-2, the V gene TRBV14; D gene unclear. The CDR3 sequence is 14 residues long. Between the trimmed V and J ends, which lost 2 bases and 6 bases, there was a span of 10 bases. Germline CDR1 SGHDN, CDR2 FVKESK. As DNA, the CDR3 is TGTGCCAGCAGCCAACTCCGTCGCCCCGGGGAGCTGTTTTTT. Translating gives CASSQLRRPGELFF. The variable domain in full, with the rest retrieved from reference TRBV14 and TRBJ2-2, is EAGVTQFPSHSVIEKGQTVTLRCDPISGHDNLYWYRRVMGKEIKFLLHFVKESKQDESGMPNNRFLAERTGGTYSTLKVQPAELEDSGVYFCASSQLRRPGELFFGEGSRLTVL.

This clonotype was seen many times. The genes are TRBV2 and TRBJ2-4; D may be TRBD1 (6 bases). V gave up 7 bases and J gave up 1 base, with 17 bases separating them. CDR3 size: 16 residues. The germline gives CDR1 SNHLY, CDR2 FYNNEI. The CDR3, as DNA: TGTGCCAGCATTCTGGAGGCAGGGGTGGCCAAAAACATTCAGTACTTC. This sequence encodes CASILEAGVAKNIQYF. The variable domain in full, completed from reference TRBV2 and TRBJ2-4, reads EPEVTQTPSHQVTQMGQEVILRCVPISNHLYFYWYRQILGQKVEFLVSFYNNEISEKSEIFDDQFSVERPDGSNFTLKIRSTKLEDSAMYFCASILEAGVAKNIQYFGAGTRLSVL.

This clonotype was counted many times. J is TRBJ1-2 and V is TRBV6-5; no reliable D call. Germline V lookup: CDR1 MNHEY, CDR2 SVGAGI. The CDR3 totals 16 residues. Deletions cut 1 base from V and 2 bases from J, with 14 bases between. The CDR3 DNA reads TGTGCCAGCAGTTACTTTGGGCGGCAGCGGAACTATGGCTACACCTTC. This sequence encodes CASSYFGRQRNYGYTF.

This clonotype was detected many times. The CDR3 DNA follows: TGTGCCAGCAGTCTCAAGCCCGACACTGAAGCTTTCTTT. Translating gives CASSLKPDTEAFF. The genes are TRBV7-2 and TRBJ1-1; D gene uncertain. Between the trimmed V and J ends, which lost 6 bases and 3 bases, there was a span of 11 bases. CDR1 and CDR2 from the germline V gene are SGHTA and FQGNSA. This CDR3 has 13 residues.

This clonotype turned up a few times. This rearrangement joins TRBV5-1 to TRBJ2-5; D perhaps matches TRBD1 (6 bases). The CDR3 contains 17 residues. From germline, CDR1 is SGHRS and CDR2 YFSETQ. Trimming removed 4 bases at V and 0 bases at J, with 19 bases between. CDR3 coding DNA: TGCGCCAGCAGCCCCCGCCGGGACACCCGGTACCAAGAGACCCAGTACTTC. It translates to CASSPRRDTRYQETQYF.